The 8 T cell receptor beta chains in this list originate from one sample, sequenced in a study of OX40 agonist ivuxolimab in advanced cancers. Repertoires were generated with immunoSEQ multiplex PCR, while TCRdb's copy carries only in-frame clones and drops some. The sample includes 8,500 to 13,000 clones, around 80% of them seen just once. Sample: CD4+ or CD8+ T cells sorted from blood, taken in a trial of the OX40 agonist ivuxolimab. These receptors were collected from an adult with an advanced solid tumor such as melanoma, head and neck, liver or kidney cancer.

In this sample, this clone turned up once. The gene calls are TRBV5-4 and TRBJ2-2; D may be TRBD2 (6 bases). CDR1 is SGHNT and CDR2 is YYREEE in the germline V gene (reference sequence). The CDR3 contains 15 residues. With 0 bases removed from V and 4 bases from J, the gap between germline ends came to 10 bases. The CDR3 is CASSLGRGTTGELFF. As DNA, the CDR3 is TGTGCCAGCAGCTTGGGGAGGGGCACCACCGGGGAGCTGTTTTTT.

The chain recombines TRBV27 with TRBJ2-5; TRBD2 aligns across 7 bases. J lost 5 bases, V lost 8 bases, and 11 bases had no gene match. This CDR3 is built from 14 residues. Germline V CDR1 and CDR2: MNHEY, SMNVEV (reference sequence). In DNA form, the CDR3 reads TGTGCCAGCGGCCGACTAGCTGGTATCGAGACCCAGTACTTC. Its protein is CASGRLAGIETQYF.

The rearrangement links TRBV7-2 to TRBJ2-7; 11 bases are shared with TRBD2. The V gene end was trimmed by 3 bases and the J gene end by 2 bases; junction bases not matched to a gene: 9. Per the germline V gene, CDR1 is SGHTA and CDR2 is FQGNSA. The CDR3 loop spans 17 amino acids. The CDR3 DNA is TGTGCCAGCAGCTTCCCCAAGGGTAGCGGGGGGGCCTACGAGCAGTACTTC. It translates to CASSFPKGSGGAYEQYF.

The chain has TRBV5-4 and TRBJ2-7; D remains ambiguous. V was pared by 0 bases and J by 3 bases, with 7 bases between. The CDR3 consists of 13 residues. Germline V CDR1 and CDR2: SGHNT, YYREEE (reference sequence). The CDR3 nucleotides read TGTGCCAGCAGCTTGGGTGCCTTCTACGAGCAGTACTTC. This gives the protein CASSLGAFYEQYF.

The chain recombines TRBV10-3 with TRBJ2-1; either TRBD1 or TRBD2 may fit D (6 bases each). The length of the CDR3 is 15 residues. Trimming stripped 6 bases from V and 1 base from J, with 13 bases between. The V gene's germline CDR1 is ENHRY and CDR2 SYGVKD. This chain's CDR3 is CAISEGGSSYNEQFF. DNA of the CDR3: TGTGCCATCAGCGAAGGGGGGAGTTCCTACAATGAGCAGTTCTTC.

CDR3 region: CASSEWQGQETQYF. In DNA, the CDR3 is TGTGCCAGCAGTGAATGGCAGGGGCAAGAGACCCAGTACTTC. The chain carries TRBV6-1 and TRBJ2-5; D perhaps matches TRBD1 (6 bases). Germline CDR1 is MNHNS and CDR2 is SASEGT. The CDR3 length is 14 residues. Trimming took off 2 bases at V and 2 bases at J, with 9 bases between the two ends.

This clone came up once. In DNA, the CDR3 is TGTGCCAGCAGCATAAACGGTTGGGACACTGAAGCTTTCTTT. Encoded protein: CASSINGWDTEAFF. The chain links TRBV5-4 to TRBJ1-1; D unresolved. The CDR3 runs 14 residues. V dropped 4 bases and J dropped 3 bases, with 13 bases sitting between them. The germline V gene has CDR1 SGHNT and CDR2 YYREEE (reference sequence).

This chain links TRBV19 with TRBJ1-2; D gene uncertain. The length of the CDR3 is 16 residues. Germline-derived CDR1 and CDR2 are LNHDA and SQIVND (reference sequence). V shed 0 bases and J shed 0 bases, with 11 bases lying between them. Here the CDR3 reads CASSIDMGGTNYGYTF. The CDR3 DNA is TGTGCCAGTAGTATAGATATGGGTGGGACTAACTATGGCTACACCTTC.